The next 26 T cell receptor beta chains were all read from a single sample in a study of human T cells and chemical hapten exposure. The sample's time point: healthy volunteer bleed at 6 weeks. Unfractionated whole blood was the source from which total RNA was extracted. From the RACE reads, TCRdb called clonotypes with MiXCR, one entry per CDR3 protein. The data show approximately 59,000 distinct CDR3 sequences, about 6% seen once. Sequencing was done on a sample of whole blood. The receptors derive from a female donor in good health. Some clones in this sample may be carry-over from other donors' samples.

There are many counts of this clonotype. This chain uses TRBV29-1 with TRBJ1-2; possible D gene TRBD1, 5 bases. The CDR3 is made up of 11 amino acids. Trimming pared 6 bases from V and 7 bases from J, leaving 12 bases between. The germline gives CDR1 SQVTM, CDR2 ANQGSEA. As DNA, the CDR3 is TGCAGCGTAAAGGTGGGGCTTGGCTACACCTTC. Its protein product is CSVKVGLGYTF.

This CDR3 reads CASSLAYSDTQYF. The CDR3 DNA follows: TGTGCCAGCAGTCTGGCCTACTCAGATACGCAGTATTTT. This chain uses TRBV2 with TRBJ2-3; no clear D gene. CDR1 and CDR2 from the germline V gene are SNHLY and FYNNEI. Trimming took 5 bases from V and 4 from J, leaving 10 bases between them. This CDR3 spans 13 amino acids.

This clonotype was seen repeatedly, ten times or more. V is TRBV5-1 and J is TRBJ1-1, with 7 bases lining up with TRBD1. V dropped 4 bases and J dropped 1; count of bases not matched to a gene: 7. The CDR3 has 15 amino acids. Germline loops: CDR1 SGHRS, CDR2 YFSETQ. CDR3 in amino acids: CASSLSGTANTEAFF. In DNA, the CDR3 is TGCGCCAGCAGCCTATCCGGGACAGCGAACACTGAAGCTTTCTTT.

Turning to this clonotype: This clone may be a read error of a much larger clone one base away. CDR3 sequence: CASSSGPTGWGEQYF. As DNA, the CDR3 is TGTGCCAGCAGTTCAGGGCCCACCGGGTGGGGCGAGCAGTACTTC. The rearrangement links TRBV6-6 to TRBJ2-7; the D gene is possibly TRBD1 (5 bases). The germline CDR1 and CDR2 sequences are MNHNY and SVGAGI (reference sequence). V lost 4 bases, J lost 6 bases, and 19 bases lay in between. This CDR3 region has 15 residues.

This clonotype was counted ten times or more. This chain joins TRBV20-1 and TRBJ2-1; 7 bases agree with TRBD2. The CDR3 has 14 residues. The junction had 11 bases not matched to a gene; V was cut back by 3 bases and J by 9 bases. In germline, CDR1 is DFQATT, CDR2 SNEGSKA (reference sequence). CDR3 loop: CSASINSGLREQFF. As DNA, the CDR3 is TGCAGTGCTAGTATTAATAGCGGGCTTCGTGAGCAGTTCTTC.

The J gene is TRBJ2-1, the V gene TRBV29-1, with 8 nucleotides matching TRBD2. There are 13 residues in the CDR3. Germline loops: CDR1 SQVTM, CDR2 ANQGSEA. J was trimmed by 5 bases and V by 5 bases; bases with no gene match: 5. CDR3 sequence (DNA): TGCAGCGTTAAGGGACTAGGAAACAATGAGCAGTTCTTC. Amino acids: CSVKGLGNNEQFF.

There are many counts of this clonotype. The V and J genes are TRBV28 and TRBJ2-3; 10 positions match TRBD1. Trimming cost V 3 bases and J 2 bases; bases outside gene matches: 2. Germline loops: CDR1 MDHEN, CDR2 SYDVKM. The CDR3 totals 15 residues. CDR3 DNA: TGTGCCAGCAGTTTCGGGACAGGGGCCACAGATACGCAGTATTTT. It translates to CASSFGTGATDTQYF.

The chain has TRBV12-3 or TRBV12-4 and TRBJ1-2, with D hard to call. The CDR3 length is 13 residues. Trimming removed 3 bases from V and 4 bases from J, with 9 bases in between. CDR3 DNA sequence: TGTGCCAGCAGTTTTCATGGGTCCTATGGCTACACCTTC. Its translation: CASSFHGSYGYTF.

This clonotype was seen repeatedly, ten times or more. The V gene is TRBV5-5, the J gene TRBJ2-7, with 13 nucleotides matching TRBD2. Germline lookup yields CDR1 SGHKS and CDR2 YYEKEE (reference sequence). The CDR3 runs 14 residues. Losses at the gene ends were 4 bases for V and 7 bases for J; bases not matched to a gene: 5. CDR3 nucleotides: TGTGCCAGCAGCATATGGACTAGCGGGAGAGAGCAGTACTTC. Its protein product is CASSIWTSGREQYF. Looking up the rest from reference TRBV5-5 and TRBJ2-7 gives the full variable domain: DAGVTQSPTHLIKTRGQQVTLRCSPISGHKSVSWYQQVLGQGPQFIFQYYEKEERGRGNFPDRFSARQFPNYSSELNVNALLLGDSALYLCASSIWTSGREQYFGPGTRLTVT.

The CDR3 here is CASSPEPGQGTEAFF. The CDR3 DNA follows: TGTGCCAGCAGCCCCGAGCCGGGACAGGGGACTGAAGCTTTCTTT. This rearrangement joins TRBV7-6 to TRBJ1-1; 10 bases agree with TRBD1. V lost 5 bases to trimming and J lost 5 bases; unmatched junction nucleotides: 8. This CDR3 comprises 15 residues. Germline assignment: CDR1 SGHVS and CDR2 FNYEAQ. Drawing the rest from reference TRBV7-6 and TRBJ1-1, the complete variable domain is GAGVSQSPRYKVTKRGQDVALRCDPISGHVSLYWYRQALGQGPEFLTYFNYEAQQDKSGLPNDRFSAERPEGSISTLTIQRTEQRDSAMYRCASSPEPGQGTEAFFGQGTRLTVV.

The chain links TRBV12-3 or TRBV12-4 to TRBJ1-2; TRBD1 aligns across 10 bases. This CDR3 has 17 amino acids. V trimming: 1 base; J trimming: 2 bases; junction bases outside the gene matches: 7. The CDR3 spells CASSLEGMDRGNYGYTF. CDR3 nucleotide sequence: TGTGCCAGCAGTTTAGAGGGGATGGACAGGGGGAACTATGGCTACACCTTC.

At least ten counts were recorded for this clonotype. V usage is TRBV4-1 and J usage is TRBJ2-3; 14 bases match TRBD2. The CDR3 sequence is 14 residues long. From germline, CDR1 is MGHRA and CDR2 YSYEKL. V shed 7 bases, J shed 7 bases, and the junction held 4 bases outside the gene matches. The CDR3 is CASKTSGRANTQYF. The CDR3 bases are TGCGCCAGCAAGACTAGCGGGAGGGCAAATACGCAGTATTTT.

This clonotype was counted only a few times. The chain joins TRBV30 to TRBJ1-1; D is possibly TRBD1 (6 bases). This CDR3 is 13 amino acids long. Between the trimmed V and J ends, which lost 8 bases and 1 base, there was a span of 14 bases. CDR1 and CDR2 from the germline V gene are GTSNPN and SVGIG (reference sequence). Here the CDR3 DNA reads TGTGCCGGAGACATGGACAGGAACACTGAAGCTTTCTTT. Translation: CAGDMDRNTEAFF.

The table lists this clonotype with many counts. The rearrangement uses TRBV7-2 and TRBJ1-2; 10 bases are a match to TRBD1. V lost 5 bases to trimming and J lost 2 bases; unmatched junction nucleotides: 11. Germline V gene lookup returns CDR1 SGHTA and CDR2 FQGNSA. This CDR3 has 17 amino acids. The CDR3 sequence is CASSPGSRQGANYGYTF. DNA of the CDR3: TGTGCCAGCAGCCCCGGATCCCGACAGGGGGCCAACTATGGCTACACCTTC.

CDR3 region: CASRGPGYNYGYTF. In DNA, the CDR3 is TGTGCCAGCAGAGGTCCGGGATATAACTATGGCTACACCTTC. This chain joins TRBV28 and TRBJ1-2; D not certain. The germline V gene encodes CDR1 MDHEN and CDR2 SYDVKM. With 6 bases removed from V and 1 base from J, the gap between germline ends came to 12 bases. The length of the CDR3 is 14 residues.

CDR3 coding DNA: TGTGCCAGCAGTTTCGGGAGTATGAACACTGAAGCTTTCTTT. Its translation is CASSFGSMNTEAFF. V is TRBV28 and J is TRBJ1-1; no reliable D call. V dropped 3 bases and J dropped 0 bases, with 8 bases sitting between them. Germline V lookup: CDR1 MDHEN, CDR2 SYDVKM. The CDR3 totals 14 residues.

This clonotype was recorded at least ten times. The chain uses TRBV27 and TRBJ1-5; weak D call: TRBD1 (5 bases). Germline CDR1 reads MNHEY; CDR2 reads SMNVEV (reference sequence). Trimming took off 3 bases at V and 4 bases at J, with 13 bases between the two ends. This CDR3 spans 15 amino acids. The CDR3 spells CASSFKWDPNQPQHF. The CDR3 DNA follows: TGTGCCAGCAGTTTTAAATGGGACCCAAATCAGCCCCAGCATTTT.

This clonotype has ten or more counts. This chain uses TRBV19 with TRBJ1-5; TRBD1 matches 9 bases. V gave up 3 bases and J gave up 5 bases; unmatched junction bases: 2. The CDR3 contains 14 residues. CDR1 and CDR2 from the germline V gene are LNHDA and SQIVND (reference sequence). The chain's CDR3 is CASSITGGYQPQHF. The CDR3 region has the DNA TGTGCCAGTAGTATCACAGGGGGCTATCAGCCCCAGCATTTT.

This clonotype was detected many times. The rearrangement joins TRBV25-1 to TRBJ2-7; D is possibly TRBD1 or TRBD2 (5 bases each). The ends were cut back, 4 bases at V and 2 bases at J, with 21 bases in the middle. The CDR3 is 17 amino acids. Germline V gene lookup returns CDR1 MGHDK and CDR2 SYGVNS. CDR3 sequence (DNA): TGTGCCAGCAGTGCCATAGAACCGGGACGCAGACCCTACGAGCAGTACTTC. Protein sequence: CASSAIEPGRRPYEQYF.

At least ten counts were recorded for this clonotype. J is TRBJ1-1 and V is TRBV6-5; D is uncertain. V was shortened by 2 bases and J by 4 bases, with 17 bases between the two germline ends. CDR1 is MNHEY and CDR2 is SVGAGI in the germline V gene. The CDR3 sequence is 16 residues long. The CDR3 loop reads CASSYVFRSVGTEAFF. CDR3 in DNA: TGTGCCAGCAGTTACGTCTTCAGGTCGGTCGGCACTGAAGCTTTCTTT.

CDR3 DNA: TGCGCCAGCAGCCAAGATCCCGGAGCCTCTGGAAACACCATATATTTT. Translated: CASSQDPGASGNTIYF. This sequence joins TRBV4-3 and TRBJ1-3; no clear D gene. The length of the CDR3 is 16 residues. Deletions cut 0 bases from V and 0 bases from J, with 9 bases between. CDR1 and CDR2 (germline): LGHNA, YSLEER.

The chain joins TRBV10-3 to TRBJ2-5; D perhaps matches TRBD1 (5 bases). Germline values: CDR1 ENHRY, CDR2 SYGVKD. Deletions cut 3 bases from V and 5 bases from J, with 10 bases between. The length of the CDR3 is 13 residues. Written as DNA, the CDR3 is TGTGCCATCAGTGAAGGCAGGGTTGAGACCCAGTACTTC. Amino acids: CAISEGRVETQYF.

Regarding this clonotype: With a much larger clone just one base away, this may be a read error. V usage is TRBV15 and J usage is TRBJ2-1, with 8 bases that match TRBD1. Germline loops: CDR1 LNHNV, CDR2 YYDKDF (reference sequence). The CDR3 spans 12 residues. J was trimmed by 9 bases and V by 8 bases; bases with no gene match: 6. CDR3 nucleotide sequence: TGTGCCACCGGGGACAGGTGTGGTGAGCAGTTCTTC. Translating gives CATGDRCGEQFF. Filled out from reference TRBV15 and TRBJ2-1, the complete variable domain reads DAMVIQNPRYQVTQFGKPVTLSCSQTLNHNVMYWYQQKSSQAPKLLFHYYDKDFNNEADTPDNFQSRRPNTSFCFLDIRSPGLGDTAMYLCATGDRCGEQFFGPGTRLTVL.

This clonotype was seen repeatedly, ten times or more. The chain joins TRBV2 to TRBJ1-4; D possibly corresponds to TRBD1 (5 bases). Germline CDR1 and CDR2: SNHLY and FYNNEI. With 4 bases removed from V and 7 bases from J, the gap between germline ends came to 13 bases. The CDR3 is made up of 14 amino acids. CDR3 coding DNA: TGTGCCAGCAGTGCGAGGGGCCAGAGTGAAAAACTGTTTTTT. The encoded protein is CASSARGQSEKLFF.

This clonotype was seen many times. The chain is built from TRBV3-1 and TRBJ1-2, with D hard to call. V lost 0 bases, J lost 3 bases, and 11 bases lay in between. The CDR3 is 15 residues long. CDR1 and CDR2 (germline): LGHDT, YNNKEL (reference sequence). The CDR3 bases are TGTGCCAGCAGCCAAGATCTAAAGGTTGACTATGGCTACACCTTC. Translation: CASSQDLKVDYGYTF.

The CDR3 nucleotides are TGTGCCAGCAGTGACAGGGAGAATCAGCCCCAGCATTTT. Protein product: CASSDRENQPQHF. This chain joins TRBV6-1 and TRBJ1-5, with a weak D call TRBD1 (5 bases). V lost 3 bases, J lost 4 bases, and 7 bases lay in between. Germline V CDR1 and CDR2: MNHNS, SASEGT. This CDR3 spans 13 amino acids.